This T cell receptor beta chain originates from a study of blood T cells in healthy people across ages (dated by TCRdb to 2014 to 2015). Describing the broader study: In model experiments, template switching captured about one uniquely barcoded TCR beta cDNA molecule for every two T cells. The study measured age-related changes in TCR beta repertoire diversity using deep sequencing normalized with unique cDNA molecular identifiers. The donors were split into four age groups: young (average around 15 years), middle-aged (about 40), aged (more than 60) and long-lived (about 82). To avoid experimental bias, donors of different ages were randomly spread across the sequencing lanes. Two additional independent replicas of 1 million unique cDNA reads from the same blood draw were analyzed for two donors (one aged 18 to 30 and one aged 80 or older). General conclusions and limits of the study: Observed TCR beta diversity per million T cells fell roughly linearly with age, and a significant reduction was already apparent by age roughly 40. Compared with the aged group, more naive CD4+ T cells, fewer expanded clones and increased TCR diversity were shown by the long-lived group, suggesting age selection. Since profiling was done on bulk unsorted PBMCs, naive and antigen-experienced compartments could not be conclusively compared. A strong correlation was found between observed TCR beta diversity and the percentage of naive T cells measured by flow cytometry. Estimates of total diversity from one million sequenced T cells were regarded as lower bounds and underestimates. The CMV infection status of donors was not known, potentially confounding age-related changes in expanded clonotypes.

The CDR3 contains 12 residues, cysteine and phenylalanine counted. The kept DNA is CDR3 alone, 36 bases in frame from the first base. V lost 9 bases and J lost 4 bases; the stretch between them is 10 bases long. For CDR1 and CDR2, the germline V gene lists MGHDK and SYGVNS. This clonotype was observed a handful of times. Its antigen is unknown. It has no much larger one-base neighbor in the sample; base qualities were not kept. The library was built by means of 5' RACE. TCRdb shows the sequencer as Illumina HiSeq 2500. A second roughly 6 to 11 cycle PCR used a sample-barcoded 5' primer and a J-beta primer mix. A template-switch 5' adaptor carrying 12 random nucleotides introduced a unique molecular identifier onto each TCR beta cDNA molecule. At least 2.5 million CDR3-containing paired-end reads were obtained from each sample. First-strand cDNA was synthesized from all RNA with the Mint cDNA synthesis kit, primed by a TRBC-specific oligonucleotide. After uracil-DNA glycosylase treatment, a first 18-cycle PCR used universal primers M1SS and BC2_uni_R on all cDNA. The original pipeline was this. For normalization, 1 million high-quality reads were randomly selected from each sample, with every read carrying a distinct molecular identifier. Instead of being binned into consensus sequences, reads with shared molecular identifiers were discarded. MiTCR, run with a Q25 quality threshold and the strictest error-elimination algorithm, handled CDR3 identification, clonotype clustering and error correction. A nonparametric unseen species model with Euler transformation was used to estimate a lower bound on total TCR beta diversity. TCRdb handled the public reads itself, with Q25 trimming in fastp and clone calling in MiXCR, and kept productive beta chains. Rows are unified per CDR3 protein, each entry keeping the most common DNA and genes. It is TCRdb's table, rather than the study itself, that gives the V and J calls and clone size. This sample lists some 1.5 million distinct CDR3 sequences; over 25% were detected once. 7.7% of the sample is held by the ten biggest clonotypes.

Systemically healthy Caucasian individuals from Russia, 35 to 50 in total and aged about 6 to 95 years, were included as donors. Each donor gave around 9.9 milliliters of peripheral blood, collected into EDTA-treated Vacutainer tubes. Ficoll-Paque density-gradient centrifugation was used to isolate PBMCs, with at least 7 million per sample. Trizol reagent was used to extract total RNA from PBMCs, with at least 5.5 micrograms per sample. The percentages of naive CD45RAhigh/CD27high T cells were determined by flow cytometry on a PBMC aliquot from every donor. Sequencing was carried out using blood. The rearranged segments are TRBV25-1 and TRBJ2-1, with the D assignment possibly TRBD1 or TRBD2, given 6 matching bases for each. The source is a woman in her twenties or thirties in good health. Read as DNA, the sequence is TGTGCCAGGGGGGGCATTTACAATGAGCAGTTCTTC. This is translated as CARGGIYNEQFF.